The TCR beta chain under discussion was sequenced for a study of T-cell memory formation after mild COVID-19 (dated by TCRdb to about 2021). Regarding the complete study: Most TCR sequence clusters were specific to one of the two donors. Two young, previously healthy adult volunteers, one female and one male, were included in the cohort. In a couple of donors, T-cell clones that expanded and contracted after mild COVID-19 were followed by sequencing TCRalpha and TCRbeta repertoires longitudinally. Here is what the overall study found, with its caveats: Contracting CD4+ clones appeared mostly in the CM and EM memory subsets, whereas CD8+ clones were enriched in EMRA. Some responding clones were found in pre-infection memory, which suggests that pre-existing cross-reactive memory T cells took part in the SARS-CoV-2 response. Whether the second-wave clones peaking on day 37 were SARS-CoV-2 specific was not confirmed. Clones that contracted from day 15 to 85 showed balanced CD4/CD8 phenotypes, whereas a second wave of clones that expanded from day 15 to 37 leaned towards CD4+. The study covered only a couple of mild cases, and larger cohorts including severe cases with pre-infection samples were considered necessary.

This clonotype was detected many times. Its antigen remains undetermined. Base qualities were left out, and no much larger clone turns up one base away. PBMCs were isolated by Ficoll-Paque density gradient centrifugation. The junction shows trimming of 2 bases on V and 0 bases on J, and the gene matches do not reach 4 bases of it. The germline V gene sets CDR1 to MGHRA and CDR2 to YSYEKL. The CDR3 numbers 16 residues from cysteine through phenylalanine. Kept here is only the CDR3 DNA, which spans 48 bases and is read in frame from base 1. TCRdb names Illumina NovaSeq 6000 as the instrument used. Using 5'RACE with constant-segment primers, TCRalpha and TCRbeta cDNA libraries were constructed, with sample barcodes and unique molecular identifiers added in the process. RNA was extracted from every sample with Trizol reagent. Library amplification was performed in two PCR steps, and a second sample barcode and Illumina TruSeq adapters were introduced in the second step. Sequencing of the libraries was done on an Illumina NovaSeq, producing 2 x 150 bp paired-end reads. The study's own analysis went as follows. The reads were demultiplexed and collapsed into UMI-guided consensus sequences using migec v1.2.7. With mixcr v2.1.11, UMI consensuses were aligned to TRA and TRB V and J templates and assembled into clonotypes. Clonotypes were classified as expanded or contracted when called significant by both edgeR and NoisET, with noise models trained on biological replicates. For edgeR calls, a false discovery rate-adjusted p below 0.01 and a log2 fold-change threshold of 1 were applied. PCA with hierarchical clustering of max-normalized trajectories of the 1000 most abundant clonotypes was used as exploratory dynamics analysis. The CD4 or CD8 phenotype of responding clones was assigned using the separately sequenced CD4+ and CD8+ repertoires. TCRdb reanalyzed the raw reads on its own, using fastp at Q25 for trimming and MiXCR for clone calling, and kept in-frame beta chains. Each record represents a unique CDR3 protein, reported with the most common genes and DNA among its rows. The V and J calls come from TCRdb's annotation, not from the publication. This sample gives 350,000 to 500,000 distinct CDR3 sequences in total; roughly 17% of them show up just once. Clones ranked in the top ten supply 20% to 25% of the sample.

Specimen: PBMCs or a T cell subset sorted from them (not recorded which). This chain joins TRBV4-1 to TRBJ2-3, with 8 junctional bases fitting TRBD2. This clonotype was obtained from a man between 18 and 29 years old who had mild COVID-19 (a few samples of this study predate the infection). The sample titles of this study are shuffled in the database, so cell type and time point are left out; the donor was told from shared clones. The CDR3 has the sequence CASSQSASGSTDTQYF. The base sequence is TGCGCCAGCAGCCAATCCGCTAGCGGGAGCACAGATACGCAGTATTTT.